This is a list of T cell receptor beta chains from one sample in a study of blood T cell repertoires in COVID-19. Method: immunoSEQ multiplex PCR; TCRdb's copy keeps in-frame clones and lacks some. This sample has some 80,000 clones, with 65% to 85% found just once. Source material: peripheral blood. These receptors all stem from a man aged 55 to 69 with active or convalescent COVID-19. CDR3s include the opening cysteine and the closing phenylalanine or tryptophan. D genes are given only for firm matches. Size is omitted from some rows. Given values are once, few, many or a class for expanded clones.

clone_size,j_call,d_call,v_call,cdr3_nt,cdr3_aa
.,TRBJ1-5,.,TRBV10-2,TGCGCCAGCAGTGAGTTATGGGGAAGGGAGCAGCCCCAGCATTTT,CASSELWGREQPQHF
.,TRBJ2-7,.,TRBV3-1/TRBV3-2,TGTGCCAGCAGCCAAGTGCCGGTTACCTACGAGCAGTACTTC,CASSQVPVTYEQYF
.,TRBJ1-2,TRBD1,TRBV7-2,TGTGCCAGCAGTACCGGGACAGGGGGCTTCTATGGCTACACCTTC,CASSTGTGGFYGYTF
.,TRBJ2-2,TRBD1,TRBV29-1,TGCAGCGGGGGACAGGGCGACACCGGGGAGCTGTTTTTT,CSGGQGDTGELFF
.,TRBJ2-3,TRBD2,TRBV10-1,TGCGCCAGCACTGGGGGAGCGGGGGGCACCACAGATACGCAGTATTTT,CASTGGAGGTTDTQYF
.,TRBJ1-6,.,TRBV5-5,TGTGCCAGCAGCTCGGGAAGCACGAGGAATTCACCCCTCCACTTT,CASSSGSTRNSPLHF
.,TRBJ1-2,.,TRBV10-3,TGTGCCTCTGCTGGGACTCACTATGGCTACACCTTC,CASAGTHYGYTF
.,TRBJ1-3,.,TRBV12-5,TGTGCTAGTGGTTTGCCCCCTCCAGGGGGAAACACCATATATTTT,CASGLPPPGGNTIYF
.,TRBJ1-1,.,TRBV10-3,TGTGCCATCACCCCAGACATGAACACTGAAGCTTTCTTT,CAITPDMNTEAFF
.,TRBJ1-4,TRBD1,TRBV3-1/TRBV3-2,TGTGCCAGCAGCCCCGGGACAGGGAGTGAAAAACTGTTTTTT,CASSPGTGSEKLFF
few,TRBJ2-1,.,TRBV20-1,TGCAGTGCTAGACAGTACAATGAGCAGTTCTTC,CSARQYNEQFF
.,TRBJ1-1,.,TRBV7-2,TGTGCCAGCAGCGGGCTGGGGACCCCGCGGGGCACTGAAGCTTTCTTT,CASSGLGTPRGTEAFF
many,TRBJ1-6,.,TRBV5-3,TGTGCCAAAATGTTGGGGGCTTGGTGGGATTCACCCCTCCACTTT,CAKMLGAWWDSPLHF
.,TRBJ2-2,TRBD2,TRBV7-2,TGTGCCAGCAGCTTGGGGACTAGCGGGGCCACCGGGGAGCTGTTTTTT,CASSLGTSGATGELFF